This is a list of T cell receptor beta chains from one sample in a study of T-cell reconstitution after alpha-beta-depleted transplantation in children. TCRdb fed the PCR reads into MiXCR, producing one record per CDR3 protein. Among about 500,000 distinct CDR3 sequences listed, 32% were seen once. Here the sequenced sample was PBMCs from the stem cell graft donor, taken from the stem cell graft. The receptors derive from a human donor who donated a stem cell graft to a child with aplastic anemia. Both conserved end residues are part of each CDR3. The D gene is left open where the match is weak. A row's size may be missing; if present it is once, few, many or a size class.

CDR3: CASSHSKKTGQNTEAFF
DNA: TGTGCCAGCAGCCATTCGAAAAAGACAGGACAGAACACTGAAGCTTTCTTT
V: TRBV4-2
J: TRBJ1-1
D: -
size: few
length: 17

CDR3: CASTSGNQETQYF
DNA: TGTGCCAGCACCTCCGGGAACCAAGAGACCCAGTACTTC
V: TRBV7-7
J: TRBJ2-5
D: -
size: -
length: 13

CDR3: CASSDIPGANTGELFF
DNA: TGTGCCAGCAGTGACATTCCCGGCGCGAACACCGGGGAGCTGTTTTTT
V: TRBV6-4
J: TRBJ2-2
D: -
size: many
length: 16

CDR3: CASSLSMAGRDTQYF
DNA: TGTGCCAGCAGTTTATCGATGGCTGGACGGGATACGCAGTATTTT
V: TRBV27
J: TRBJ2-3
D: -
size: -
length: 15

CDR3: CASSFSAEQFF
DNA: TGTGCCAGCAGTTTTTCGGCCGAGCAGTTCTTC
V: TRBV12-3/TRBV12-4
J: TRBJ2-1
D: -
size: few
length: 11

CDR3: CASSLRLMTDSHSPLHF
DNA: TGTGCCAGCAGCCTACGATTGATGACAGACAGCCATTCACCCCTCCACTTT
V: TRBV7-2
J: TRBJ1-6
D: -
size: many
length: 17

CDR3: CASSVDGADTQYF
DNA: TGTGCCAGCAGCGTAGATGGCGCGGATACGCAGTATTTT
V: TRBV9
J: TRBJ2-3
D: -
size: few
length: 13

CDR3: CASSKFQYNEQFF
DNA: TGTGCCAGCAGTAAGTTTCAATACAATGAGCAGTTCTTC
V: TRBV27
J: TRBJ2-1
D: -
size: -
length: 13

CDR3: CAWSVVGSEAFF
DNA: TGTGCCTGGAGTGTAGTGGGTTCCGAAGCTTTCTTT
V: TRBV30
J: TRBJ1-1
D: -
size: few
length: 12

CDR3: CATSVAGKQETQYF
DNA: TGTGCCACCAGTGTCGCAGGGAAACAAGAGACCCAGTACTTC
V: TRBV24-1
J: TRBJ2-5
D: -
size: -
length: 14

CDR3: CASSQRLAGGRNDQFF
DNA: TGTGCCAGCAGCCAGCGCCTAGCGGGAGGACGCAATGATCAGTTCTTC
V: TRBV3-1
J: TRBJ2-1
D: TRBD2
size: -
length: 16

CDR3: CASSGTSYNSPLHF
DNA: TGTGCCAGCTCAGGGACAAGTTATAATTCACCCCTCCACTTT
V: TRBV18
J: TRBJ1-6
D: -
size: few
length: 14

CDR3: CSVVGQATANYGYTF
DNA: TGCAGCGTTGTAGGACAGGCTACAGCTAACTATGGCTACACCTTC
V: TRBV29-1
J: TRBJ1-2
D: TRBD1
size: few
length: 15

CDR3: CASSLRDRGYTFF
DNA: TGTGCCAGCAGCTTGAGGGACAGGGGATATACTTTCTTT
V: TRBV5-8
J: TRBJ1-1
D: TRBD1
size: -
length: 13

CDR3: CASSPSGASEGETQYF
DNA: TGTGCCAGCAGCCCATCGGGGGCCTCCGAGGGGGAGACCCAGTACTTC
V: TRBV5-4
J: TRBJ2-5
D: -
size: -
length: 16

CDR3: CASSLGDNRYNEQFF
DNA: TGCGCCAGCAGCTTGGGGGACAATCGTTACAATGAGCAGTTCTTC
V: TRBV5-1
J: TRBJ2-1
D: -
size: -
length: 15

CDR3: CSALPPTGSGGF
DNA: TGCAGTGCTCTACCACCGACAGGGTCGGGAGGCTTC
V: TRBV20-1
J: TRBJ2-1
D: -
size: few
length: 12

CDR3: CASSLVNDEQFF
DNA: TGTGCCAGCAGCTTAGTTAACGATGAGCAGTTCTTC
V: TRBV7-2
J: TRBJ2-1
D: -
size: -
length: 12

CDR3: CASRRGSGEGETQYF
DNA: TGCGCCAGCAGGCGAGGTTCTGGTGAAGGAGAGACCCAGTACTTC
V: TRBV5-1
J: TRBJ2-5
D: -
size: few
length: 15

CDR3: CASSQRSVTDTQYF
DNA: TGTGCCAGCAGCCAACGATCCGTCACAGATACGCAGTATTTT
V: TRBV14
J: TRBJ2-3
D: -
size: -
length: 14

CDR3: CSAGSGRRETQYF
DNA: TGCAGTGCTGGTAGCGGAAGGCGGGAGACCCAGTACTTC
V: TRBV20-1
J: TRBJ2-5
D: -
size: few
length: 13

CDR3: CSVEMDRGADTQYF
DNA: TGCAGCGTTGAAATGGACAGAGGCGCAGATACGCAGTATTTT
V: TRBV29-1
J: TRBJ2-3
D: -
size: -
length: 14

CDR3: CASSSPGTSGGYEQYF
DNA: TGTGCCAGCAGTTCCCCCGGGACTAGCGGGGGCTACGAGCAGTACTTC
V: TRBV28
J: TRBJ2-7
D: TRBD2
size: -
length: 16

CDR3: CASSLDGLGRRGYGYTF
DNA: TGTGCCAGCAGCTTAGATGGACTCGGCAGACGCGGCTATGGCTACACCTTC
V: TRBV11-2
J: TRBJ1-2
D: -
size: few
length: 17

CDR3: CAISSGLAGSGNEQFF
DNA: TGTGCCATCAGTTCGGGACTAGCGGGATCGGGCAATGAGCAGTTCTTC
V: TRBV10-3
J: TRBJ2-1
D: TRBD2
size: few
length: 16

CDR3: CASSPPGLEGGEQFF
DNA: TGTGCCAGCAGCCCACCGGGACTAGAGGGAGGTGAGCAGTTCTTC
V: TRBV5-5
J: TRBJ2-1
D: TRBD2
size: -
length: 15

CDR3: CASSLSILKNTGELFF
DNA: TGTGCCAGCAGTTTATCGATATTGAAAAACACCGGGGAGCTGTTTTTT
V: TRBV27
J: TRBJ2-2
D: -
size: -
length: 16

CDR3: CASSQQRGWDYGYTF
DNA: TGTGCCAGCAGTCAACAAAGGGGGTGGGACTATGGCTACACCTTC
V: TRBV28
J: TRBJ1-2
D: -
size: -
length: 15

CDR3: CASIRSSNNEQFF
DNA: TGTGCCAGCATTCGGTCCTCGAACAATGAGCAGTTCTTC
V: TRBV6-1
J: TRBJ2-1
D: -
size: few
length: 13

CDR3: CSARTFDRNYGYTF
DNA: TGCAGTGCTCGAACATTTGACAGGAACTATGGCTACACCTTC
V: TRBV20-1
J: TRBJ1-2
D: -
size: few
length: 14

CDR3: CASSQDGGGKTQYF
DNA: TGTGCCAGCAGCCAAGATGGGGGGGGAAAGACCCAGTACTTC
V: TRBV4-2
J: TRBJ2-5
D: TRBD2
size: -
length: 14

CDR3: CASRQGASNTEAFF
DNA: TGTGCCAGCAGACAGGGGGCGAGTAACACTGAAGCTTTCTTT
V: TRBV7-2
J: TRBJ1-1
D: TRBD1
size: -
length: 14

CDR3: CSVGSGLAVNNEQFF
DNA: TGCAGCGTTGGATCGGGACTAGCGGTCAACAATGAGCAGTTCTTC
V: TRBV29-1
J: TRBJ2-1
D: TRBD2
size: -
length: 15

CDR3: CSARKGGRQHQPQHF
DNA: TGCAGTGCTAGAAAAGGGGGACGCCAACATCAGCCCCAGCATTTT
V: TRBV20-1
J: TRBJ1-5
D: -
size: -
length: 15

CDR3: CASSPQGRGGGTQYF
DNA: TGTGCCAGCAGCCCCCAGGGTCGGGGAGGGGGGACCCAGTACTTC
V: TRBV7-2
J: TRBJ2-5
D: -
size: -
length: 15

CDR3: CASSPLGRMNTEAFF
DNA: TGCGCCAGCAGCCCACTCGGGCGGATGAACACTGAAGCTTTCTTT
V: TRBV5-1
J: TRBJ1-1
D: -
size: -
length: 15

CDR3: CASSEERQGGTYEQYF
DNA: TGTGCCAGCAGTGAAGAAAGACAGGGGGGGACCTACGAGCAGTACTTC
V: TRBV6-1
J: TRBJ2-7
D: TRBD1
size: few
length: 16

CDR3: CSGSGGGNQPQHF
DNA: TGCAGTGGATCAGGGGGGGGTAATCAGCCCCAGCATTTT
V: TRBV20-1
J: TRBJ1-5
D: TRBD1
size: -
length: 13

CDR3: CASSQSLGGYGYTF
DNA: TGCGCCAGCAGCCAAAGTCTCGGGGGATATGGCTACACCTTC
V: TRBV4-3
J: TRBJ1-2
D: -
size: -
length: 14

CDR3: CASSPITDTQYF
DNA: TGTGCCAGCTCACCAATCACAGATACGCAGTATTTT
V: TRBV18
J: TRBJ2-3
D: -
size: -
length: 12

CDR3: CASSLGNLAGTDTQYF
DNA: TGTGCCAGCAGCTTGGGGAATCTAGCGGGCACAGATACGCAGTATTTT
V: TRBV5-5
J: TRBJ2-3
D: TRBD2
size: -
length: 16

CDR3: CASSFGTNTGELFF
DNA: TGTGCCAGCAGTTTCGGGACGAACACCGGGGAGCTGTTTTTT
V: TRBV12-3/TRBV12-4
J: TRBJ2-2
D: -
size: few
length: 14

CDR3: CASSSRGTRDYGYTF
DNA: TGTGCCAGCAGCTCCAGGGGGACTAGGGACTATGGCTACACCTTC
V: TRBV7-2
J: TRBJ1-2
D: TRBD1
size: few
length: 15

CDR3: CASSYYPGLHQETQYF
DNA: TGTGCCAGCAGTTACTACCCAGGCTTACATCAAGAGACCCAGTACTTC
V: TRBV6-2/TRBV6-3
J: TRBJ2-5
D: -
size: few
length: 16

CDR3: CGVASVRGIGRPTYNEQFF
DNA: TGCGGCGTTGCGTCGGTTCGGGGGATCGGAAGGCCAACCTACAATGAGCAGTTCTTC
V: TRBV29-1
J: TRBJ2-1
D: -
size: once
length: 19

CDR3: CSARGSFWGLGEETQYF
DNA: TGCAGTGCTAGGGGTTCGTTTTGGGGACTAGGGGAAGAGACCCAGTACTTC
V: TRBV20-1
J: TRBJ2-5
D: TRBD2
size: -
length: 17

CDR3: CASSYSTSGINEQFF
DNA: TGTGCCAGCAGTTACTCGACTAGCGGGATTAATGAGCAGTTCTTC
V: TRBV6-5
J: TRBJ2-1
D: TRBD2
size: -
length: 15

CDR3: CSVNRGPTEAFF
DNA: TGCAGCGTGAATAGGGGGCCCACTGAAGCTTTCTTT
V: TRBV29-1
J: TRBJ1-1
D: TRBD1
size: -
length: 12

CDR3: CSAAPQKNTEAFF
DNA: TGCAGTGCTGCCCCACAGAAGAACACTGAAGCTTTCTTT
V: TRBV20-1
J: TRBJ1-1
D: -
size: -
length: 13

CDR3: CASSHSASGGAEAFF
DNA: TGCGCCAGCAGCCACTCTGCGTCAGGGGGAGCTGAAGCTTTCTTT
V: TRBV4-3
J: TRBJ1-1
D: TRBD1
size: few
length: 15

CDR3: CASSLRGDYEQYF
DNA: TGTGCCAGCAGCCTCCGAGGGGACTACGAGCAGTACTTC
V: TRBV7-2
J: TRBJ2-7
D: -
size: many
length: 13

CDR3: CASSRLGATNTGELFF
DNA: TGCGCCAGCAGCCGCCTCGGAGCGACGAACACCGGGGAGCTGTTTTTT
V: TRBV4-3
J: TRBJ2-2
D: -
size: -
length: 16

CDR3: CASSQGGIDQPQHF
DNA: TGTGCCAGCAGCCAGGGGGGAATCGACCAGCCCCAGCATTTT
V: TRBV7-2
J: TRBJ1-5
D: TRBD1
size: -
length: 14

CDR3: CSVTPQGTNEKLFF
DNA: TGCAGCGTTACCCCACAGGGAACTAATGAAAAACTGTTTTTT
V: TRBV29-1
J: TRBJ1-4
D: -
size: -
length: 14

CDR3: CASSPWRDSTGELFF
DNA: TGTGCCAGCAGTCCCTGGCGGGATAGCACCGGGGAGCTGTTTTTT
V: TRBV6-2/TRBV6-3
J: TRBJ2-2
D: -
size: -
length: 15

CDR3: CASSYGVSGTIYNEQFF
DNA: TGTGCCAGCAGTTACGGTGTTAGCGGGACGATCTACAATGAGCAGTTCTTC
V: TRBV6-5
J: TRBJ2-1
D: TRBD2
size: -
length: 17

CDR3: CSVVVKLVNEQFF
DNA: TGCAGCGTTGTAGTGAAGTTAGTCAATGAGCAGTTCTTC
V: TRBV29-1
J: TRBJ2-1
D: -
size: -
length: 13